Listed below are T cell receptor beta chains from one sample, sequenced in a study of cytomegalovirus exposure and HLA in healthy donors. TCRdb's copy holds only in-frame clones and misses some; the assay was immunoSEQ multiplex PCR. The sample lists roughly 180,000 clones; around 81% were seen once. What was sequenced was PBMCs. All receptors derive from a woman aged 18-29 years in good health and CMV-seropositive. CDR3s include the opening cysteine and the closing phenylalanine or tryptophan. The order of the fields is J gene, clone size, D gene, V gene, CDR3 protein, CDR3 DNA. D genes are given only for firm matches. Not all rows give a size; the values are once, few, many and, for expanded clones, a class.

>TRBJ1-1|-|-|TRBV5-1
CASSSGMAGSNTEAFF
TGCGCCAGCAGCTCTGGTATGGCAGGGTCAAACACTGAAGCTTTCTTT
>TRBJ2-7|-|TRBD2|TRBV4-1
CANSQPLAGSREQYF
TGCGCCAACAGCCAACCCTTAGCGGGTAGCCGCGAGCAGTACTTC
>TRBJ2-2|-|-|TRBV5-4
CASSFGGDIGELFF
TGTGCCAGCAGCTTCGGCGGGGATATCGGGGAGCTGTTTTTT
>TRBJ1-3|-|TRBD1|TRBV7-6
CASRRTGTGGFGNTIYF
TGTGCCAGCAGAAGAACAGGGACAGGGGGGTTTGGAAACACCATATATTTT
>TRBJ1-2|-|TRBD1|TRBV30
CAWSGDRRNYGYTF
TGTGCCTGGAGTGGGGACAGAAGAAACTATGGCTACACCTTC
>TRBJ1-1|-|-|TRBV30
CAWRRDRTNTEAFF
TGTGCCTGGAGAAGGGATAGGACTAACACTGAAGCTTTCTTT
>TRBJ1-2|-|TRBD1|TRBV10-1
CASSESRQGEGYTF
TGCGCCAGCAGTGAGTCTCGCCAGGGGGAGGGCTACACCTTC
>TRBJ2-2|-|-|TRBV7-2
CASSLEFTVGGELFF
TGTGCCAGCAGCTTAGAGTTTACAGTCGGCGGGGAGCTGTTTTTT
>TRBJ2-7|-|-|TRBV7-6
CASSPTGSEQYF
TGTGCCAGCAGCCCCACGGGGAGCGAGCAGTACTTC
>TRBJ2-3|once|-|TRBV30
CTTDTQYF
TGCACAACAGATACGCAGTATTTT
>TRBJ2-3|once|TRBD2|TRBV2
CATQGGRLAGGLTDTQYF
TGTGCCACCCAGGGGGGACGACTAGCGGGGGGGCTGACAGATACGCAGTATTTT
>TRBJ2-1|-|-|TRBV7-3
CASSLRGGTSYNEQFF
TGTGCCAGCAGCTTAAGAGGGGGAACCTCCTACAATGAGCAGTTCTTC
>TRBJ1-2|-|-|TRBV9
CASSVGGLYGYTF
TGTGCCAGCAGCGTGGGGGGTCTCTATGGCTACACCTTC
>TRBJ1-2|-|-|TRBV7-9
CASSLTTGFAGYTF
TGTGCCAGCAGCTTAACTACAGGGTTCGCGGGCTACACCTTC
>TRBJ1-1|once|TRBD1|TRBV5-1
CASSNPGGMRVTEAFF
TGCGCCAGCAGCAACCCAGGGGGCATGAGGGTGACTGAAGCTTTCTTT
>TRBJ1-1|-|-|TRBV6-5
CASSREGGRREAFF
TGTGCCAGCAGTAGAGAAGGCGGGAGGAGGGAAGCTTTCTTT
>TRBJ2-1|-|-|TRBV6-5
CASSPGYNEQFF
TGTGCCAGCAGTCCCGGTTACAATGAGCAGTTCTTC
>TRBJ2-5|few|TRBD2|TRBV28
CASSLYGLAGGQETQYF
TGTGCCAGCAGTTTATATGGTCTAGCGGGGGGGCAAGAGACCCAGTACTTC
>TRBJ2-7|-|-|TRBV9
CASSVEEWSEQYF
TGTGCCAGCAGCGTAGAGGAATGGAGCGAGCAGTACTTC
>TRBJ2-6|-|-|TRBV4-3
CASSHARGSGANVLTF
TGCGCCAGCAGCCACGCCCGGGGGTCCGGGGCCAACGTCCTGACTTTC
>TRBJ2-7|-|-|TRBV6-5
CASRSGGTGKYEQYF
TGTGCCAGCAGATCCGGGGGGACAGGTAAATACGAGCAGTACTTC
>TRBJ1-2|few|-|TRBV5-1
CASSLDRARSYGYTF
TGCGCCAGCAGCTTGGACAGGGCAAGGAGCTATGGCTACACCTTC
>TRBJ2-2|-|TRBD2|TRBV7-3
CASSLKPRLSGGGTGELFF
TGTGCCAGCAGCTTAAAGCCCCGACTAAGCGGGGGTGGCACCGGGGAGCTGTTTTTT
>TRBJ1-1|-|-|TRBV5-6
CASSWGVSTEAFF
TGTGCCAGCAGCTGGGGGGTTAGCACTGAAGCTTTCTTT
>TRBJ1-2|-|-|TRBV7-9
CASSLGGGVRSGYTF
TGTGCCAGCAGCTTAGGGGGAGGGGTCCGGTCTGGCTACACCTTC
>TRBJ1-5|-|TRBD1|TRBV7-3
CASSSQGGQPQHF
TGTGCCAGCAGCTCCCAGGGGGGACAGCCCCAGCATTTT
>TRBJ2-2|-|TRBD2|TRBV5-1
CASSSGGGAPGTGELFF
TGCGCCAGCAGCTCCGGCGGGGGTGCACCAGGGACCGGGGAGCTGTTTTTT
>TRBJ2-1|-|-|TRBV27
CASSFAGGNEQFF
TGTGCCAGCAGTTTCGCCGGGGGCAATGAGCAGTTCTTC
>TRBJ2-7|-|-|TRBV2
CASRPGTNSYEQYF
TGTGCCAGCAGACCCGGGACAAACTCCTACGAGCAGTACTTC
>TRBJ2-1|-|TRBD2|TRBV9
CASSRSGGTVLSYNEQFF
TGTGCCAGCAGCCGTAGCGGGGGGACCGTACTCTCCTACAATGAGCAGTTCTTC
>TRBJ1-4|-|TRBD1|TRBV5-1
CASSREVQGANEKLFF
TGCGCCAGCAGCCGGGAGGTACAGGGGGCTAATGAAAAACTGTTTTTT
>TRBJ2-1|-|TRBD2|TRBV13
CASSLTPGLAGGSGYNEQFF
TGTGCCAGCAGCTTGACACCGGGACTAGCGGGGGGAAGTGGCTACAATGAGCAGTTCTTC
>TRBJ2-3|-|-|TRBV4-2
CASSQAASAGTDTQYF
TGTGCCAGCAGCCAAGCTGCCTCCGCGGGCACAGATACGCAGTATTTT
>TRBJ1-2|-|-|TRBV4-2
CASSSGDYGYTF
TGTGCCAGCAGCTCCGGGGACTATGGCTACACCTTC
>TRBJ1-1|-|-|TRBV30
CAWSLEGGLNTEAFF
TGTGCCTGGAGTCTAGAGGGCGGCCTGAACACTGAAGCTTTCTTT